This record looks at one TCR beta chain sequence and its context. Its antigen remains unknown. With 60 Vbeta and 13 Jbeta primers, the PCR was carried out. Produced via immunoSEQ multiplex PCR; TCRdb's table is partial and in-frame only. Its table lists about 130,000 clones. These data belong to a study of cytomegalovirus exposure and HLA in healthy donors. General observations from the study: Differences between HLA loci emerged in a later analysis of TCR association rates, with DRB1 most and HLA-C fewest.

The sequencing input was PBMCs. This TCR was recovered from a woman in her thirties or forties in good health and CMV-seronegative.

The DNA of the CDR3 is TGTGCCAGCAGCTTGCGACTAGCCCCCGGGGAGCTGTTTTTT. It translates to CASSLRLAPGELFF. This chain links TRBV5-5 with TRBJ2-2; TRBD2 matches 7 bases. Germline V lookup: CDR1 SGHKS, CDR2 YYEKEE (reference sequence). This CDR3 is built from 14 residues. The trim removed 1 base at V and 6 bases at J, leaving 3 bases unmatched.